These 26 T cell receptor beta chains share one sample of origin, sequenced in a study of T cells after yellow fever vaccination (dated by TCRdb to the late 2010s). The treatment or condition label, as the study defines it: live attenuated yellow fever vaccine strain. Receptors were amplified or captured by 5' RACE. Sequenced using an Illumina NovaSeq 6000. TCRdb passed the public sequencing reads through fastp at Q25 and MiXCR, retaining productive beta sequences. Entries that share a CDR3 protein sequence are merged under the most common genes and DNA. The sample table shows some 290,000 distinct CDR3 sequences, and about 10% are seen once. The ten top clones hold approximately 3% of the sample. This specimen consisted of CD4+ T cells sorted from PBMCs, obtained 45 days after the yellow fever booster vaccination. These receptors originate from a young man who received the YFV17D yellow fever vaccine.

This clonotype has only a few counts. The chain is built from TRBV28 and TRBJ2-1, with 8 bases matching TRBD2. Germline V lookup: CDR1 MDHEN, CDR2 SYDVKM. Trimming cost V 6 bases and J 7 bases; bases outside gene matches: 8. The CDR3 has 14 amino acids. CDR3 amino acids: CASRNGGAVNEQFF. CDR3 DNA: TGTGCCAGCAGGAACGGGGGGGCGGTGAATGAGCAGTTCTTC.

The chain combines TRBV6-5 with TRBJ2-3; 11 bases agree with TRBD2. The germline CDR1 and CDR2 sequences are MNHEY and SVGAGI. The CDR3 is made up of 14 amino acids. The V segment lost 7 bases and the J segment 6 bases; nucleotides outside the gene matches: 6. The CDR3 nucleotides are TGTGCCAGCAAATTAGCGGGGGGGCGCGATACGCAGTATTTT. This translates into CASKLAGGRDTQYF.

V and J are TRBV5-4 and TRBJ2-1; D is perhaps TRBD1 (5 bases). CDR3 size: 16 residues. V was clipped by 0 bases and J by 0 bases, with 10 bases between them. CDR1 SGHNT and CDR2 YYREEE come from the germline V gene (reference sequence). The CDR3 loop is CASSLDRISSYNEQFF. The CDR3 DNA reads TGTGCCAGCAGCTTGGACAGGATAAGCTCCTACAATGAGCAGTTCTTC.

V gene TRBV5-4 combines with J gene TRBJ2-2; tentatively, D is TRBD1 (6 bases). V was shortened by 3 bases and J by 6 bases, with 12 bases between the two germline ends. The CDR3 is made up of 14 amino acids. Germline V gene data show CDR1 as SGHNT and CDR2 as YYREEE (reference sequence). The CDR3 sequence is CASSSTQGSGELFF. CDR3 nucleotides: TGTGCCAGCAGCTCAACACAGGGATCCGGGGAGCTGTTTTTT.

This clonotype was seen a handful of times. V is TRBV3-1 and J is TRBJ1-2; D gene unclear. The V gene's germline CDR1 is LGHDT and CDR2 YNNKEL (reference sequence). The V end lost 5 bases, the J end lost 3 bases, and 7 bases lay between the germline ends. This CDR3 has 12 amino acids. DNA of the CDR3: TGTGCCAGCAGCGGAAGGGACTATGGCTACACCTTC. Amino acids: CASSGRDYGYTF. Complete variable domain (other parts from reference TRBV3-1 and TRBJ1-2): DTAVSQTPKYLVTQMGNDKSIKCEQNLGHDTMYWYKQDSKKFLKIMFSYNNKELIINETVPNRFSPKSPDKAHLNLHINSLELGDSAVYFCASSGRDYGYTFGSGTRLTVV.

This clonotype appeared a few times. The chain has TRBV5-1 and TRBJ2-4, with D unclear. V was trimmed by 0 bases and J by 6 bases, leaving 22 bases between them. Germline lookup yields CDR1 SGHRS and CDR2 YFSETQ. The CDR3 has 18 amino acids. CDR3 sequence (DNA): TGCGCCAGCAGCTTGGACCGCATCGGCAGGCCTCTTGGAAACATTCAGTACTTC. This translates into CASSLDRIGRPLGNIQYF.

This clonotype turned up a few times. V gene TRBV11-2 combines with J gene TRBJ1-3, with a possible D match to TRBD1 (5 bases). The V and J ends lost 3 bases and 0 bases respectively, with 12 bases between them. Germline lookup yields CDR1 SGHAT and CDR2 FQNNGV. The CDR3 runs to 16 residues. The CDR3: CASSLGTPSSGNTIYF. In DNA form, the CDR3 reads TGTGCCAGCAGCTTGGGGACTCCGAGCTCTGGAAACACCATATATTTT.

Comment on this clonotype: One end of the junction does not line up with germline, which may come from a read error. The J gene is TRBJ1-4, the V gene TRBV15; no clear D. Germline V lookup: CDR1 LNHNV, CDR2 YYDKDF (reference sequence). This CDR3 is built from 12 residues. For the CDR3, the DNA is TGTGCCACCAGCAGAGAGTTAGGCCACATAGATTTT. Encoded protein: CATSRELGHIDF.

The sample holds a few counts of this clonotype. This chain uses TRBV3-1 with TRBJ1-4; D may be TRBD1 (5 bases). Germline V CDR1 and CDR2: LGHDT, YNNKEL (reference sequence). The V end lost 8 bases, the J end lost 7 bases, and 14 bases lay between the germline ends. The CDR3 has 13 amino acids. The CDR3 DNA sequence: TGTGCCAGCTCCGGGACGGCAACTGAAAAACTGTTTTTT. Its translation: CASSGTATEKLFF.

This clonotype showed up just a few times. The chain combines TRBV7-2 with TRBJ1-5; possible D gene TRBD1, 6 bases. This CDR3 is built from 14 residues. V shed 5 bases and J shed 6 bases, with 14 bases lying between them. Germline V gene sequence: CDR1 SGHTA, CDR2 FQGNSA. The CDR3: CASSRRGAGQPQHF. Here the CDR3 DNA reads TGTGCCAGCAGCCGAAGGGGGGCCGGTCAGCCCCAGCATTTT.

This clonotype has a handful of counts. The rearrangement uses TRBV6-1 and TRBJ1-2, with a weak D call TRBD1 (6 bases). This CDR3 has 17 amino acids. The germline V gene has CDR1 MNHNS and CDR2 SASEGT. V dropped 7 bases and J dropped 0 bases, with 21 bases sitting between them. The CDR3 spells CASNPSGGPGANYGYTF. CDR3 DNA sequence: TGTGCCAGCAACCCTTCGGGGGGGCCGGGGGCTAACTATGGCTACACCTTC.

The sample holds many counts of this clonotype. The V call is TRBV5-1, the J call TRBJ2-7; D is unclear. Germline CDR1 and CDR2: SGHRS and YFSETQ. CDR3 size: 13 residues. The germline V and J ends were trimmed by 0 bases and 7 bases, with 11 bases remaining between them. The CDR3 nucleotides read TGCGCCAGCAGCTTGGTGTCTACCGGGGAGCAGTACTTC. Its translation: CASSLVSTGEQYF.

This clonotype was counted between two and nine times. The chain joins TRBV24-1 to TRBJ2-3; 8 bases line up with TRBD2. Germline V gene lookup returns CDR1 KGHDR and CDR2 SFDVKD. The V segment lost 5 bases and the J segment 8 bases; nucleotides outside the gene matches: 8. This CDR3 region has 14 residues. In nucleotides, the CDR3 is TGTGCCACCAGTGGTGCCGGGGGGGCTTTTACGCAGTATTTT. This encodes CATSGAGGAFTQYF.

The rearrangement uses TRBV6-5 and TRBJ1-5, with D perhaps matching TRBD1 (5 bases). V lost 5 bases and J lost 0, with 14 bases in between. This CDR3 has 16 amino acids. CDR1 is MNHEY and CDR2 is SVGAGI in the germline V gene. This chain's CDR3 is CASSPTGLHSNQPQHF. DNA of the CDR3: TGTGCCAGCAGTCCAACGGGGCTACATAGCAATCAGCCCCAGCATTTT.

The V call is TRBV6-1, the J call TRBJ1-5; weak D call: TRBD1 (5 bases). Germline assignment: CDR1 MNHNS and CDR2 SASEGT. This CDR3 has 14 amino acids. The V end was cut by 6 bases, the J end by 0 bases, with 9 bases between. Written as DNA, the CDR3 is TGTGCCAGCAGGGAGACAGTTAGCAATCAGCCCCAGCATTTT. Translating it yields CASRETVSNQPQHF.

Many counts were recorded for this clonotype. The chain joins TRBV6-5 to TRBJ1-1, with a weak D call TRBD1 (6 bases). The CDR3 runs 13 residues. Per germline, CDR1 MNHEY and CDR2 SVGAGI. V shed 4 bases and J shed 1 base, with 7 bases lying between them. In DNA form, the CDR3 reads TGTGCCAGCAGTTGGGGGCGGAACACTGAAGCTTTCTTT. It codes for CASSWGRNTEAFF.

This clonotype has more than one count but fewer than ten. The chain has TRBV20-1 and TRBJ1-4, with D unclear. This CDR3 has 13 residues. From germline, CDR1 is DFQATT and CDR2 SNEGSKA (reference sequence). V was pared by 0 bases and J by 6 bases, with 8 bases between. The CDR3 reads CSAREGWDEKLFF. For the CDR3, the DNA is TGCAGTGCTAGAGAAGGGTGGGATGAAAAACTGTTTTTT.

This clonotype turned up a few times. The V call is TRBV2, the J call TRBJ1-5; D ambiguous. This CDR3 contains 12 residues. Per the germline V gene, CDR1 is SNHLY and CDR2 is FYNNEI. The germline V and J ends were trimmed by 8 bases and 15 bases, with 20 bases remaining between them. This CDR3 is CASAQTSQRPHF. CDR3 DNA sequence: TGTGCCAGCGCCCAAACCAGTCAACGTCCGCATTTT.

The CDR3 DNA follows: TGCAGCGCCAGAGGGGCATGGGTCGGGGAGCTGTTTTTT. It encodes CSARGAWVGELFF. The chain links TRBV29-1 to TRBJ2-2, with D perhaps TRBD1 or TRBD2 (5 bases each). This CDR3 region has 13 residues. V lost 7 bases to trimming and J lost 7 bases, with 16 bases between them. Germline V gives CDR1 SQVTM, CDR2 ANQGSEA.

This chain connects TRBV5-6 to TRBJ2-3, with TRBD2 matching 10 bases. The CDR3 loop spans 14 amino acids. CDR1 is SGHDT and CDR2 is YYEEEE in the germline V gene. V trimming: 4 bases; J trimming: 6 bases; junction bases outside the gene matches: 5. The CDR3 sequence is CASSDGLAADTQYF. For the CDR3, the DNA is TGTGCCAGCAGCGACGGACTAGCGGCTGATACGCAGTATTTT.

This clonotype showed up just a few times. This sequence joins TRBV5-1 and TRBJ1-3; TRBD1 agrees at 9 bases. The CDR3 totals 16 residues. After removal of 4 bases from V and 4 bases from J, the junction contained 9 bases not matched to a gene. The germline CDR1 and CDR2 sequences are SGHRS and YFSETQ. The DNA of the CDR3 is TGCGCCAGCAGCCGGGGACAGGGCCAGGGAGGAAACACCATATATTTT. Translated: CASSRGQGQGGNTIYF.

The chain links TRBV10-2 to TRBJ2-7, with D maybe TRBD1 (5 bases). The CDR3 has 11 residues. The V and J ends lost 8 bases and 4 bases respectively, with 9 bases between them. Germline assignment: CDR1 WSHSY and CDR2 SAAADI. CDR3 residues: CASARGYEQYV. The DNA of the CDR3 is TGCGCCAGCGCAAGGGGTTACGAGCAGTACGTC.

The chain is built from TRBV30 and TRBJ1-6; perhaps TRBD1 as D (5 bases). Germline values: CDR1 GTSNPN, CDR2 SVGIG (reference sequence). This CDR3 comprises 14 residues. The V gene lost 0 bases and the J gene lost 10 bases, with 13 bases spanning the gap. This chain's CDR3 is CAWSVLQVKSPLHF. The CDR3 DNA sequence: TGTGCCTGGAGTGTACTACAGGTGAAATCACCCCTCCACTTT. Drawing the rest from reference TRBV30 and TRBJ1-6, the complete variable domain is SQTIHQWPATLVQPVGSPLSLECTVEGTSNPNLYWYRQAAGRGLQLLFYSVGIGQISSEVPQNLSASRPQDRQFILSSKKLLLSDSGFYLCAWSVLQVKSPLHFGNGTRLTVT.

The V gene is TRBV7-6, the J gene TRBJ2-1; 9 positions match TRBD1. This CDR3 has 16 amino acids. Germline V gene data show CDR1 as SGHVS and CDR2 as FNYEAQ. With V trimmed by 2 bases and J by 6 bases, 8 bases remained unmatched. The CDR3 sequence: CASSLSYRDRVNEQFF. Written as DNA, the CDR3 is TGTGCCAGCAGCTTATCGTACCGGGACAGGGTCAATGAGCAGTTCTTC.

This clonotype has just a few counts. The chain carries TRBV19 and TRBJ2-1; 11 positions match TRBD2. Germline lookup yields CDR1 LNHDA and CDR2 SQIVND (reference sequence). V dropped 7 bases and J dropped 6; count of bases not matched to a gene: 11. The CDR3 sequence is 16 residues long. DNA of the CDR3: TGTGCCAGTACCACCAGGAGTAGCGGGGGGGCCAATGAGCAGTTCTTC. It is translated as CASTTRSSGGANEQFF.

This clonotype was counted many times. CDR3 in DNA: TGTGCCAGCAGTTTGGGGGGGGCGGACACTGAAGCTTTCTTT. This translates into CASSLGGADTEAFF. The chain joins TRBV28 to TRBJ1-1; a weak D match, TRBD1 (6 bases). The germline V and J ends were trimmed by 3 bases and 3 bases, with 11 bases remaining between them. The length of the CDR3 is 14 residues. The germline V gene has CDR1 MDHEN and CDR2 SYDVKM.